This record covers a single TCR beta chain. This clonotype was counted many times. Its cognate antigen has yet to be identified. No qualities accompany the bases; no much larger clone lies one base away. To synthesize cDNA, template-switch 5'RACE was performed with a primer carrying a 10-nucleotide random unique molecular identifier so that each TCR transcript was tagged. Each sequencing run produced over 170 million TCR-beta sequences covering 15-18 subjects. The RNeasy kit was used to extract total RNA. Using the KAPA Real-time Library Amplification kit, TCR-beta VDJ regions were amplified with primers for the TCR constant region and the 5'RACE anchor. Sample indexes and Illumina adaptors were added in a first PCR, and a second PCR then increased library yield. After Ampure bead purification, the TCR product of roughly 650 bp was size-selected on a 2% E-gel SizeSelection system. Before pooling, libraries had their quality checked on a Bioanalyzer, their concentration measured with Qubit, and their quantity determined with the Kapa Library Quantification kit. An Illumina HiSeq 2500 was used to sequence the libraries paired-end at 2 x 150 bp. To increase sequence diversity, roughly 23-30% phiX was spiked into each library pool. In the paper's pipeline: Quality-filtered reads were processed with the UMI-based MiGEC pipeline, which removed over 75% of raw TCR sequences during error correction. IMGT germline references were used for alignment of VDJ genes, and clonotypes were defined by a unique CDR3 amino acid sequence together with V-J genes. Clonal expansion, Shannon diversity and CDR3 relatedness (CalcPairwiseDistances, ClusterSamples) were evaluated with VDJtools, and phylogenetic trees were built with CLCbio workbench. Clones with at least 8 unique UMIs were defined as expanded, with this threshold being based on coefficient-of-variation modelling across technical triplicates. TCRdb reprocessing: public reads trimmed at Q25 with fastp, clones called with MiXCR, in-frame beta chains kept. Here each entry gathers all rows of one CDR3 protein and keeps the most common genes and DNA. V and J calls and clone size were set by TCRdb, not the authors. For this sample the table gives tens of thousands of distinct CDR3 sequences, of which approximately 17% were detected only once. The ten most abundant clones make up 15% to 19% of the sample.

The healthy controls were volunteers from a blood bank in Maryland, USA. For the unsorted PBMC libraries, 2 million PBMCs were stored in RNAlater at -80 degrees C until RNA extraction and were used to generate the libraries. PBMCs were separated from peripheral blood using Ficoll-Hypaque density gradient centrifugation and then cryopreserved in liquid nitrogen. The sample is drawn from a study of neurological immune-mediated disorders (dated by TCRdb to between 2018 and 2021). As for the study more broadly: Using UMI-based sequencing, the study compared peripheral blood TCR-beta repertoires from patients with HTLV-I-associated myelopathy (HAM/TSP), patients with multiple sclerosis, and healthy controls. Longitudinal samples, technical triplicates and paired sorted CD4+ and CD8+ T-cell subsets, alongside PBMC samples, were included among the 106 TCR-beta libraries. The cohort comprised about 68 subjects: approximately 15 HAM/TSP patients, around 34 multiple sclerosis patients and about 20 healthy controls.

Results the study describes overall, beyond this receptor: Across subjects, expanded clones never shared an identical CDR3 amino acid sequence, which suggests that the TCR-beta repertoires in every group were private. TCR clonal expansion was greatest in HAM/TSP patients and smallest in MS patients, who ranked below even healthy controls.

The sequencing input was PBMCs. The receptor was derived from a woman aged 40 to 50 in good health.

DNA sequence: TGTGCCAGCAGTGACTCCGCGCTGGGCGGCTACACCTTC. Translated, this is CASSDSALGGYTF. The sequence links TRBV2 to TRBJ1-2, with no reliable assignment of the D segment. V drops 3 bases and J drops 8 bases, leaving 13 bases in between. CDR1 SNHLY and CDR2 FYNNEI are derived from the germline V gene. From its cysteine to its phenylalanine, the CDR3 spans 13 amino acids. This entry keeps only the CDR3 DNA: 39 bases, framed from base 1.